This T cell receptor (beta chain) was sequenced for a study of response to subunit inactivated influenza vaccine. General observations from the study: With each seasonal influenza vaccination, the authors suggested, few new T cells are recruited.

CDR1 MNHEY and CDR2 SMNVEV come from the germline V gene (reference sequence). The CDR3 sequence is 19 residues long. This clonotype was detected only a few times. What it recognizes is unknown. One end of the junction fails to match germline, which may point to a read error. TCRdb analysed the RT-PCR reads with MiXCR anew, one entry per CDR3 protein. Here the sample spans more than 550,000 distinct CDR3 sequences, about 12% being singletons. The sequenced sample was PBMCs from blood, obtained on the day of vaccination. The chain has TRBV27 and TRBJ2-1, with 7 bases identical to TRBD2. This TCR was recovered from a man aged 45 to 65 who received an inactivated influenza vaccine. The CDR3 spells CASGFTGLAAMSSYNEQFF. The DNA of the CDR3 is TGTGCCAGCGGTTTCACGGGGCTAGCGGCGATGAGCTCCTACAATGAGCAGTTCTTC.